The rows below give T cell receptor beta chains drawn from one sample of a study of beta chain features in type 1 diabetes. Produced via immunoSEQ multiplex PCR; TCRdb's table is partial and in-frame only. The sample includes approximately 140,000 clones, around 9% of them seen just once. Sequenced sample: central memory CD4+ T cells from blood. Receptor source: a man aged 25 to 40 with type 1 diabetes. Each CDR3 is given with its conserved first and last residue. D genes are given only for firm matches.

J gene: TRBJ2-7; V gene: TRBV18; D gene: .; CDR3 protein: CASSLATSSYEQYF
J gene: TRBJ1-1; V gene: TRBV5-5; D gene: .; CDR3 protein: CASSLSADTEAFF
J gene: TRBJ2-2; V gene: TRBV5-5; D gene: TRBD1; CDR3 protein: CASSPDPRGTGELFF
J gene: TRBJ2-7; V gene: TRBV28; D gene: TRBD1; CDR3 protein: CASERQGSSYEQYF
J gene: TRBJ1-2; V gene: TRBV4-3; D gene: TRBD1; CDR3 protein: CASSPRPAGQGLYGYTF
J gene: TRBJ1-3; V gene: TRBV14; D gene: .; CDR3 protein: CASSQLGAYGNTIYF
J gene: TRBJ1-1; V gene: TRBV10-3; D gene: .; CDR3 protein: CAISTGLTNTEAFF
J gene: TRBJ2-7; V gene: TRBV19; D gene: .; CDR3 protein: CASSLSQGATYEQYF
J gene: TRBJ2-5; V gene: TRBV5-8; D gene: TRBD1; CDR3 protein: CASSMTDRAGETQYF
J gene: TRBJ1-1; V gene: TRBV5-1; D gene: TRBD1; CDR3 protein: CASSTGQARNTEAFF
J gene: TRBJ1-5; V gene: TRBV7-9; D gene: TRBD1; CDR3 protein: CASSFRSGTGSNQPQHF
J gene: TRBJ2-3; V gene: TRBV5-1; D gene: TRBD2; CDR3 protein: CASSRSGGLDTQYF
J gene: TRBJ2-1; V gene: TRBV5-8; D gene: .; CDR3 protein: CASSLKLSQRTSSYNEQFF
J gene: TRBJ2-5; V gene: TRBV28; D gene: .; CDR3 protein: CASSWSTPGTQYF
J gene: TRBJ1-1; V gene: TRBV6-5; D gene: .; CDR3 protein: CASRLTGTLDTEAFF
J gene: TRBJ1-6; V gene: TRBV2; D gene: TRBD1; CDR3 protein: CASSGQGLSPLHF
J gene: TRBJ1-2; V gene: TRBV11-2; D gene: .; CDR3 protein: CASSLGGEPGYTF
J gene: TRBJ1-5; V gene: TRBV30; D gene: .; CDR3 protein: CAWGQVNQPQHF
J gene: TRBJ2-1; V gene: TRBV4-1; D gene: TRBD1; CDR3 protein: CASRQPGTGKYNEQFF
J gene: TRBJ1-6; V gene: TRBV18; D gene: TRBD1; CDR3 protein: CASSPGQGNSPLHF